Below, 13 T cell receptor beta chains from the same sample are listed, as sequenced in a study of cytomegalovirus exposure and HLA in healthy donors. Some clones are missing from TCRdb's copy, which holds only in-frame ones; the method was immunoSEQ multiplex PCR. Among 110,000 to 150,000 clones, 80% to 90% were seen once, and the ten largest hold 9% to 9.5%. The sequencing sample was made of PBMCs. These receptors came from a woman under 30 in good health and CMV-seropositive.

This chain uses TRBV6-5 with TRBJ1-5, with D unclear. The CDR3 consists of 13 residues. The V end lost 6 bases, the J end lost 6 bases, and 12 bases lay between the germline ends. CDR1 is MNHEY and CDR2 is SVGAGI in the germline V gene. CDR3 DNA: TGTGCCAGCAGCCGGAAGGAGAGTCAGCCCCAGCATTTT. Translated, it gives CASSRKESQPQHF.

V is TRBV7-2 and J is TRBJ1-2; D possibly corresponds to TRBD1 (5 bases). The CDR3 runs to 13 residues. V was pared by 5 bases and J by 2 bases, with 9 bases between. Looked up from germline, CDR1 is SGHTA and CDR2 is FQGNSA. CDR3 amino acids: CASSPPGNYGYTF. As DNA, the CDR3 is TGTGCCAGCAGCCCCCCAGGGAACTATGGCTACACCTTC.

J is TRBJ1-5 and V is TRBV5-1, with a tentative D call TRBD1 (6 bases). Looked up from germline, CDR1 is SGHRS and CDR2 is YFSETQ. V was cut by 4 bases and J by 2 bases, with 13 bases left in between. There are 15 residues in the CDR3. The CDR3 protein is CASSVGGRGNQPQHF. The CDR3, as DNA: TGCGCCAGCAGCGTAGGGGGTCGGGGCAATCAGCCCCAGCATTTT.

This clone was found a few times. The genes are TRBV7-9 and TRBJ2-7; D call uncertain. V lost 2 bases and J 0 bases, leaving 2 bases between the germline ends. The length of the CDR3 is 12 residues. Germline CDR1 reads SEHNR; CDR2 reads FQNEAQ (reference sequence). The CDR3 sequence: CASSLHSYEQYF. CDR3 coding DNA: TGTGCCAGCAGCTTACACTCCTACGAGCAGTACTTC.

This chain uses TRBV30 with TRBJ1-5; D is perhaps TRBD1 (6 bases). This CDR3 has 18 amino acids. The V end lost 5 bases, the J end lost 3 bases, and 26 bases lay between the germline ends. Germline CDR1 and CDR2: GTSNPN and SVGIG (reference sequence). Here the CDR3 DNA reads TGTGCCTGGGCATCCGAGGGCGACAGGTATTTACACAATCAGCCCCAGCATTTT. This codes for CAWASEGDRYLHNQPQHF.

This rearrangement joins TRBV7-9 to TRBJ2-3, with D unresolved. The germline V gene has CDR1 SEHNR and CDR2 FQNEAQ (reference sequence). This CDR3 spans 17 amino acids. The V end was cut by 1 base, the J end by 1 base, with 15 bases between. CDR3 bases: TGTGCCAGCAGCTTAGGGCAGGTCTTCTCTGGCACAGATACGCAGTATTTT. Translation: CASSLGQVFSGTDTQYF.

This clone was observed a single time. The V and J genes are TRBV6-5 and TRBJ1-1; D unresolved. There are 13 residues in the CDR3. Deletions cut 7 bases from V and 5 bases from J, with 14 bases between. Germline V CDR1 and CDR2: MNHEY, SVGAGI. CDR3 sequence reads: CASKEATKTEAFF. The CDR3 DNA is TGTGCCAGCAAGGAGGCTACAAAAACTGAAGCTTTCTTT.

This chain joins TRBV7-2 and TRBJ1-6, with TRBD1 as a possible D gene (6 bases). CDR1 is SGHTA and CDR2 is FQGNSA in the germline V gene. There are 15 residues in the CDR3. Between the trimmed V and J ends, which lost 2 bases and 7 bases, there was a span of 12 bases. In nucleotides, the CDR3 is TGTGCCAGCAGCTTAACAACAGGGCCCAATTCACCCCTCCACTTT. Protein: CASSLTTGPNSPLHF.

The V call is TRBV9, the J call TRBJ2-2; D might be TRBD1 (6 bases). CDR1 SGDLS and CDR2 YYNGEE come from the germline V gene. CDR3 length equals 16 residues. Trimming pared 0 bases from V and 1 base from J, leaving 10 bases between. CDR3 loop: CASSVATGRNTGELFF. CDR3 DNA: TGTGCCAGCAGCGTAGCTACAGGGAGGAACACCGGGGAGCTGTTTTTT.

The chain employs TRBV6-5 and TRBJ2-7, with a tentative D call TRBD1 (6 bases). The V end was cut by 4 bases, the J end by 3 bases, with 13 bases between. The CDR3 totals 14 residues. Per the germline V gene, CDR1 is MNHEY and CDR2 is SVGAGI. The CDR3 region is CASSSGDTFYEQYF. The CDR3 DNA reads as TGTGCCAGCAGTTCCGGGGACACCTTCTACGAGCAGTACTTC.

The rearrangement joins TRBV7-6 to TRBJ2-2; possibly TRBD1 for D (6 bases). Trimming cost V 5 bases and J 7 bases, with 20 bases left between them. The CDR3 spans 16 residues. In germline, CDR1 is SGHVS, CDR2 FNYEAQ. CDR3 residues: CASSLGDTYGSGELFF. The CDR3 region has the DNA TGTGCCAGCAGCCTAGGGGACACCTATGGGAGCGGGGAGCTGTTTTTT. The full variable domain, completed using reference TRBV7-6 and TRBJ2-2, is GAGVSQSPRYKVTKRGQDVALRCDPISGHVSLYWYRQALGQGPEFLTYFNYEAQQDKSGLPNDRFSAERPEGSISTLTIQRTEQRDSAMYRCASSLGDTYGSGELFFGEGSRLTVL.

The chain combines TRBV5-4 with TRBJ2-1; 8 nucleotides match TRBD2. The CDR3 runs 16 residues. Losses at the gene ends were 4 bases for V and 0 bases for J; bases not matched to a gene: 6. Germline CDR1 SGHNT, CDR2 YYREEE (reference sequence). The CDR3 DNA is TGTGCCAGCAGCGCCCAGGGACTAGACTCCTACAATGAGCAGTTCTTC. This codes for CASSAQGLDSYNEQFF.

The rearrangement uses TRBV10-3 and TRBJ2-3, with TRBD1 matching 9 bases. CDR3 length: 13 residues. V dropped 11 bases and J dropped 2; count of bases not matched to a gene: 5. Germline V gene data show CDR1 as ENHRY and CDR2 as SYGVKD. CDR3 bases: TGTGCCGCACAGGGGGCGGTCACAGATACGCAGTATTTT. Translating gives CAAQGAVTDTQYF.